These 16 T cell receptor beta chains came from one sample sequenced in a study of CD8 T cells in ankylosing spondylitis. TCRdb reanalysed the 5' RACE reads using MiXCR and keeps one entry per CDR3 protein. This table holds approximately 350,000 distinct CDR3 sequences, over 12% found once. The sequencing sample was made of blood, either unsorted or a sorted T cell fraction (not recorded which). Every receptor here comes from a male donor with ankylosing spondylitis or in good health (not recorded which).

The chain has TRBV9 and TRBJ2-5; a possible D gene is TRBD1 (6 bases). Germline V gene lookup returns CDR1 SGDLS and CDR2 YYNGEE. The CDR3 extends over 14 amino acids. V shed 4 bases and J shed 2 bases, with 12 bases lying between them. The CDR3 loop reads CASSLMDRQETQYF. DNA of the CDR3: TGTGCCAGCAGCCTGATGGACAGACAAGAGACCCAGTACTTC.

This clonotype was counted at least ten times. The chain couples TRBV12-3 or TRBV12-4 to TRBJ1-2; D ambiguous. There are 13 residues in the CDR3. The ends were cut back, 5 bases at V and 8 bases at J, with 15 bases in the middle. CDR3 DNA sequence: TGTGCCAGCAGTCAGACGGTGCCTGGAGGCTACACCTTC. This translates into CASSQTVPGGYTF.

The gene calls are TRBV30 and TRBJ2-3; the D gene could be TRBD1 or TRBD2 (6 bases each). CDR1 is GTSNPN and CDR2 is SVGIG in the germline V gene (reference sequence). Trimming cost V 5 bases and J 2 bases, with 11 bases left between them. The CDR3 has 13 amino acids. CDR3 loop: CAWVPGATDTQYF. For the CDR3, the DNA is TGTGCCTGGGTCCCGGGGGCCACAGATACGCAGTATTTT.

The chain recombines TRBV5-1 with TRBJ1-5; 12 bases align to TRBD1. Looked up from germline, CDR1 is SGHRS and CDR2 is YFSETQ. The length of the CDR3 is 17 residues. The V gene end was trimmed by 4 bases and the J gene end by 3 bases; junction bases not matched to a gene: 8. The CDR3 is CASSPPGQGAFNQPQHF. CDR3 coding DNA: TGCGCCAGCAGCCCCCCGGGACAGGGGGCGTTCAATCAGCCCCAGCATTTT.

This clonotype occurred many times. This sequence joins TRBV29-1 and TRBJ1-5; possible D gene TRBD1, 5 bases. The CDR3 loop spans 13 amino acids. The V end was cut by 6 bases, the J end by 6 bases, with 15 bases between. Germline assignment: CDR1 SQVTM and CDR2 ANQGSEA. The CDR3 DNA reads TGCAGCGTAGGACGCTCGCAGGGTCAGCCCCAGCATTTT. It translates to CSVGRSQGQPQHF.

The chain has TRBV12-3 or TRBV12-4 and TRBJ2-3, with D unresolved. The V end lost 7 bases, the J end lost 2 bases, and 10 bases lay between the germline ends. This CDR3 has 13 residues. Written as DNA, the CDR3 is TGTGCCAGCACGGGCCGGTCCACAGATACGCAGTATTTT. Its protein is CASTGRSTDTQYF.

The chain links TRBV27 to TRBJ1-2; maybe TRBD1 (5 bases). CDR1 is MNHEY, CDR2 SMNVEV, per germline (reference sequence). The CDR3 spans 16 residues. Trimming pared 2 bases from V and 6 bases from J, leaving 19 bases between. The CDR3 DNA is TGTGCCAGCAGTTTAAATGGGTACGGGGCGGTGAATGGCTACACCTTC. Its translation is CASSLNGYGAVNGYTF.

A few counts support this clonotype. CDR3 region: CASNTGGRGYEQYF. The CDR3 DNA reads TGTGCCAGCAACACAGGGGGACGAGGATACGAGCAGTACTTC. The V and J genes are TRBV27 and TRBJ2-7; the match to TRBD1 covers 8 bases. The CDR3 is 14 amino acids. J lost 4 bases, V lost 7 bases, and 9 bases had no gene match. Germline V gene sequence: CDR1 MNHEY, CDR2 SMNVEV (reference sequence).

The chain carries TRBV3-1 and TRBJ2-5; 10 bases agree with TRBD1. Germline lookup yields CDR1 LGHDT and CDR2 YNNKEL (reference sequence). This CDR3 comprises 16 residues. V gave up 2 bases and J gave up 9 bases; unmatched junction bases: 12. CDR3 bases: TGTGCCAGCAGCCAAAACCGGGACAGGGGACCCGGGGCCCAGTACTTC. Amino acids: CASSQNRDRGPGAQYF.

This clonotype showed up many times. V gene TRBV12-3 or TRBV12-4 combines with J gene TRBJ1-5; no definite D call. Trimming left V 7 bases short and J 2 bases short, with 18 bases between. The CDR3 extends over 16 amino acids. CDR3 loop: CASTTEGGWGNQPQHF. The CDR3 region has the DNA TGTGCCAGCACCACCGAGGGCGGGTGGGGCAATCAGCCCCAGCATTTT.

In this sample, this clonotype turned up a few times. The chain is built from TRBV7-8 and TRBJ2-3, with 9 bases fitting TRBD1. Germline V gene data show CDR1 as SGHVS and CDR2 as FQNEAQ. V gave up 1 base and J gave up 3 bases; unmatched junction bases: 8. This CDR3 is built from 17 residues. CDR3 in amino acids: CASSLGYWDRETDTQYF. The CDR3 DNA sequence: TGTGCCAGCAGCTTAGGGTACTGGGACAGGGAGACAGATACGCAGTATTTT.

The sample holds a few counts of this clonotype. The rearrangement joins TRBV12-3 or TRBV12-4 to TRBJ1-5; a possible D gene is TRBD1 (6 bases). Trimming took 6 bases from V and 6 from J, leaving 15 bases between them. The CDR3 is 14 residues long. DNA of the CDR3: TGTGCCAGCAGCCCCGGTTCAGGGGCTCAGCCCCAGCATTTT. Protein product: CASSPGSGAQPQHF.

This chain joins TRBV20-1 and TRBJ2-7, with 8 bases lining up with TRBD1. The V and J ends lost 6 bases and 0 bases, in that order; junction bases with no gene match: 4. The CDR3 is made up of 13 amino acids. The germline CDR1 and CDR2 sequences are DFQATT and SNEGSKA (reference sequence). CDR3 sequence reads: CSASTGGSYEQYF. The CDR3 region has the DNA TGCAGTGCAAGTACAGGGGGCTCCTACGAGCAGTACTTC.

The CDR3 sequence: CASASRGWVAGTGELFF. CDR3 bases: TGTGCCAGCGCAAGTCGGGGGTGGGTAGCGGGAACCGGGGAGCTGTTTTTT. The rearrangement uses TRBV12-3 or TRBV12-4 and TRBJ2-2; 8 bases align to TRBD2. CDR3 length: 17 amino acids. J gave up 5 bases and V 8 bases, and 16 bases lay outside the gene matches.

The chain joins TRBV7-8 to TRBJ1-5; 7 bases are a match to TRBD1. The CDR3 is made up of 16 amino acids. Germline-derived CDR1 and CDR2 are SGHVS and FQNEAQ. Losses at the gene ends were 5 bases for V and 6 bases for J; bases not matched to a gene: 13. The CDR3 here is CASSPQDRLPRQPQHF. The CDR3 bases are TGTGCCAGCAGCCCTCAGGACAGGCTCCCGCGTCAGCCCCAGCATTTT.

This clonotype came up a few times. V and J are TRBV7-9 and TRBJ2-1; D not resolved. This CDR3 has 16 amino acids. V gave up 5 bases and J gave up 8 bases, with 22 bases separating them. Germline values: CDR1 SEHNR, CDR2 FQNEAQ (reference sequence). CDR3 in DNA: TGTGCCAGCAGCCCTACCCCAGAGTCATACGTCGATGAGCAGTTCTTC. This encodes CASSPTPESYVDEQFF.